This T cell receptor (beta chain) derives from a study of blood T cell repertoires in COVID-19. At the level of the study: Sample material is recorded as cDNA or gDNA derived from T cells, B-cell-depleted T cells, or PBMCs.

CDR1 and CDR2 (germline): GTSNPN, SVGIG (reference sequence). The CDR3 covers 12 residues. Trimming stripped 2 bases from V and 8 bases from J, with 10 bases between. Source study methods: Amplified reference gene primers provided the basis for estimating nucleated cell counts. Libraries were prepared by immunoSEQ multiplex PCR; TCRdb keeps only in-frame clonotypes and omits some of them. V, J and clone size reflect that table, while D and trimming were determined from the DNA. Of around 180,000 clones listed, 88% are singletons. The sequencing sample was made of peripheral blood. This clonotype was obtained from a woman aged 25 to 45 with acute or convalescent COVID-19. The rearrangement joins TRBV30 to TRBJ2-1, with D hard to call. Here the CDR3 DNA reads TGTGCCTGGAGTCACGGGTATTATGAGCAGTTCTTC. Its translation: CAWSHGYYEQFF.